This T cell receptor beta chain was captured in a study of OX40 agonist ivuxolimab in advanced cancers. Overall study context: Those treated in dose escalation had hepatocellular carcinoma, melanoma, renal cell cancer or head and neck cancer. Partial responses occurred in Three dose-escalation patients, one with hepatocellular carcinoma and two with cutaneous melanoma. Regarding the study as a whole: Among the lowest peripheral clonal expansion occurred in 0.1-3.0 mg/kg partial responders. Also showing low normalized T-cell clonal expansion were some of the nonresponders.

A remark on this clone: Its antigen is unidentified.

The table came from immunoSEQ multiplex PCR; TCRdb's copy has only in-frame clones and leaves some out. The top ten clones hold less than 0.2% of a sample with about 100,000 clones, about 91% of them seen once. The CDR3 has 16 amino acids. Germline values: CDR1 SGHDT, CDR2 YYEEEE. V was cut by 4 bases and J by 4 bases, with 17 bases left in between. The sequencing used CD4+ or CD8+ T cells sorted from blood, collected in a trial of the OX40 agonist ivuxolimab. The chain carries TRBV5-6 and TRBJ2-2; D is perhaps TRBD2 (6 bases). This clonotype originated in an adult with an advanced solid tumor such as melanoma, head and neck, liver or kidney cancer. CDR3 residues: CASSLGRFGGTGELFF. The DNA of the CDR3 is TGTGCCAGCAGCCTCGGACGATTCGGGGGCACCGGGGAGCTGTTTTTT.